This T cell receptor (beta chain) was found in a study of cytomegalovirus exposure and HLA in healthy donors. Points from the study as a whole: TCR beta V- and J-gene trimming was later associated with a missense DCLRE1C variant. Whilst most TCR sequences proved rare, a subset of public TCRs occurred across many donors.

This clone was seen more than once but under ten times. Its antigen is not identified. The CDR3 runs to 15 residues. The PCR used 60 Vbeta and 13 Jbeta primers. Using immunoSEQ multiplex PCR, the repertoire was profiled, and TCRdb retains in-frame clones only, with some absent. The sample includes some 70,000 clones, around 85% seen only once; the top ten take 2.4%. The specimen sequenced was PBMCs. The TCR was taken from a woman aged 50 to 65 in good health and CMV-seronegative. V usage is TRBV21-1 and J usage is TRBJ2-3; the table's D call, TRBD2, has no DNA check behind it. TRBV21-1 is assigned pseudogene status. Here the CDR3 reads CASSPRDFSTDTQYF. The CDR3, as DNA: TGTGCCAGCAGCCCCCGGGATTTTAGCACAGATACGCAGTATTTT.